Presented here are 12 T cell receptor beta chains from one specimen sequenced in a study of cytomegalovirus exposure and HLA in healthy donors. Primers included in the PCR were 60 Vbeta and 13 Jbeta primers. Generated by immunoSEQ multiplex PCR, the TCRdb table keeps only in-frame clones and is missing some. The table includes nearly 65,000 clones, about 76% detected once. The sample was PBMCs. The receptors come from a man in his fifties or sixties in good health and CMV-seronegative.

This chain links TRBV7-2 with TRBJ2-5, with TRBD2 matching over 13 bases. Germline trimming cut 3 bases from V and 5 bases from J; bases unmatched to any gene: 6. The CDR3 sequence is 16 residues long. Germline loops: CDR1 SGHTA, CDR2 FQGNSA. CDR3 coding DNA: TGTGCCAGCAGCTTTACTAGCGGGGGGGCCGGGGAGACCCAGTACTTC. Translation: CASSFTSGGAGETQYF. The variable domain in full, with the rest retrieved from reference TRBV7-2 and TRBJ2-5, is GAGVSQSPSNKVTEKGKDVELRCDPISGHTALYWYRQSLGQGLEFLIYFQGNSAPDKSGLPSDRFSAERTGGSVSTLTIQRTQQEDSAVYLCASSFTSGGAGETQYFGPGTRLLVL.

In its sample, this clone was seen once. The gene calls are TRBV14 and TRBJ1-1, with 7 bases aligning to TRBD1. V was pared by 1 base and J by 2 bases, with 4 bases of the junction left unmatched. Germline CDR1 SGHDN, CDR2 FVKESK. This CDR3 is built from 15 residues. The DNA for the CDR3 is TGTGCCAGCAGCCAAGGAGGGGGCGGAAACACTGAAGCTTTCTTT. The encoded protein is CASSQGGGGNTEAFF.

The gene calls are TRBV4-1 and TRBJ2-7, with TRBD2 matching 11 bases. Germline CDR1 is MGHRA and CDR2 is YSYEKL. The trim removed 0 bases at V and 5 bases at J, leaving 6 bases unmatched. This CDR3 region has 16 residues. CDR3 amino acids: CASSQDPSGGSDEQYF. The DNA for the CDR3 is TGCGCCAGCAGCCAAGATCCTAGCGGGGGGAGCGACGAGCAGTACTTC.

The chain combines TRBV10-3 with TRBJ1-2; 11 nucleotides match TRBD1. The ends lost 6 bases at V and 5 bases at J; junction bases unmatched: 11. The length of the CDR3 is 16 residues. Germline lookup yields CDR1 ENHRY and CDR2 SYGVKD. The CDR3 DNA follows: TGTGCCATCAGGGTCTCCCTCGGGACAGGGGGTTATGGCTACACCTTC. It is translated as CAIRVSLGTGGYGYTF.

The chain uses TRBV10-1 and TRBJ2-3; TRBD2 matches 11 bases. The CDR3 consists of 15 residues. Germline CDR1 WNHNN, CDR2 SYGVQD (reference sequence). Trimming took 4 bases from V and 6 from J; bases not matched to a gene: 6. CDR3 in DNA: TGCGCCAGCAGTGTTGTAGCGGGGGGGCCGGATACGCAGTATTTT. It codes for CASSVVAGGPDTQYF.

This clone was seen more than once but under ten times. V usage is TRBV6-5 and J usage is TRBJ2-3, with D possibly TRBD2 on 6 matching bases. Looked up from germline, CDR1 is MNHEY and CDR2 is SVGAGI. V lost 8 bases and J lost 4, with 19 bases in between. The CDR3 length is 15 residues. The CDR3 spells CASGLGGSAPDTQYF. DNA of the CDR3: TGTGCCAGCGGGCTCGGGGGTTCGGCCCCAGATACGCAGTATTTT.

This clone was counted only a few times. This chain joins TRBV7-9 and TRBJ2-7; the match to TRBD1 covers 8 bases. The V and J ends lost 5 bases and 0 bases, in that order; junction bases with no gene match: 6. The CDR3 runs 15 residues. CDR1 and CDR2 (germline): SEHNR, FQNEAQ (reference sequence). The CDR3: CASSPRDRNSYEQYF. Here the CDR3 DNA reads TGTGCCAGCAGCCCGCGGGACAGGAACTCCTACGAGCAGTACTTC.

V and J are TRBV7-2 and TRBJ1-1, with 7 bases lining up with TRBD1. CDR1 is SGHTA, CDR2 FQGNSA, per germline. V was clipped by 5 bases and J by 9 bases; unmatched bases: 9. The CDR3 has 13 amino acids. CDR3 amino acids: CASSIRGETQAFF. CDR3 bases: TGTGCCAGCAGCATCAGGGGGGAGACCCAAGCTTTCTTT.

V and J are TRBV7-9 and TRBJ2-3; 10 bases map to TRBD2. CDR1 SEHNR and CDR2 FQNEAQ come from the germline V gene (reference sequence). With 2 bases clipped from V and 6 bases from J, the junction kept 8 bases outside the gene matches. The CDR3 loop spans 16 amino acids. Written as DNA, the CDR3 is TGTGCCAGCAGCTTACAGCGGGGGGGCCCGGGGGATACGCAGTATTTT. Its translation: CASSLQRGGPGDTQYF.

The V call is TRBV14, the J call TRBJ1-4; TRBD1 aligns across 7 bases. Germline V gene data show CDR1 as SGHDN and CDR2 as FVKESK. This CDR3 has 15 residues. V lost 1 base to trimming and J lost 8 bases; unmatched junction nucleotides: 7. This CDR3 reads CASSQGQGRSEKLFF. CDR3 in DNA: TGTGCCAGCAGCCAAGGACAGGGACGGTCGGAAAAACTGTTTTTT.

This clone was detected a few times. The chain has TRBV6-1 and TRBJ1-2; perhaps TRBD1 as D (5 bases). Trimming left V 3 bases short and J 8 bases short, with 13 bases between. The CDR3 loop spans 13 amino acids. CDR1 and CDR2 (germline): MNHNS, SASEGT. CDR3 nucleotides: TGTGCCAGCAGTGACAAAGGGCAGGGCGGCTACACCTTC. Encoded protein: CASSDKGQGGYTF.

The V and J genes are TRBV7-9 and TRBJ2-5; TRBD1 agrees at 7 bases. This CDR3 region has 17 residues. Germline V gives CDR1 SEHNR, CDR2 FQNEAQ (reference sequence). The V and J ends lost 1 base and 2 bases, in that order; junction bases with no gene match: 10. CDR3 in amino acids: CASSLVKDRVIQETQYF. The CDR3 DNA reads TGTGCCAGCAGCTTAGTAAAAGACAGGGTAATTCAAGAGACCCAGTACTTC.